This T cell receptor beta chain originates from a study of blood T cell repertoires in COVID-19. Germline V lookup: CDR1 DFQATT, CDR2 SNEGSKA (reference sequence). The CDR3 spans 16 residues. Unmatched junction bases numbered 11, after V lost 3 bases and J lost 4 bases. Measured with immunoSEQ multiplex PCR; TCRdb has only the in-frame clones, and not every one. The table lists about 87,000 clones, about four fifths of them singletons, with around 2.1% in the top ten. The clonotype originates from a woman in her 70s with acute or convalescent COVID-19. The sample taken for sequencing was peripheral blood. J is TRBJ2-5 and V is TRBV20-1, with TRBD2 matching over 10 bases. CDR3 coding DNA: TGCAGTGCTAGTCCTCATAGCGGGGGGCCATTAGAGACCCAGTACTTC. Encoded protein: CSASPHSGGPLETQYF.